This TCR beta chain was captured in a study of early T cells in non-severe SARS-CoV-2 infection. Germline V gene sequence: CDR1 SGHAT, CDR2 FQNNGV. The CDR3 has 18 residues. V gave up 1 base and J gave up 0 bases; unmatched junction bases: 12. TCRdb reprocessed the 5' RACE reads with MiXCR, giving one entry per CDR3 protein. The table lists about 67,000 distinct CDR3 sequences, 11% of them singletons. What was sequenced was whole blood. The origin of this receptor is an adult who was a healthcare worker with PCR-confirmed SARS-CoV-2 infection or an uninfected control (not recorded which). The chain has TRBV11-2 and TRBJ2-7; TRBD2 agrees at 7 bases. The CDR3 DNA reads as TGTGCCAGCAGCTTAGGTCAGGGAGGAGCGGGGCTCTCCTACGAGCAGTACTTC. It codes for CASSLGQGGAGLSYEQYF.